Listed below are T cell receptor beta chains from one sample, sequenced in a study of regulatory T cells in long-lasting Graves disease. In TCRdb, the multiplex PCR reads were re-called with MiXCR into one record per CDR3 protein. The table includes about 320,000 distinct CDR3 sequences, more than 15% detected once. This specimen was peripheral blood mononuclear cells (PBMCs), taken at new diagnosis, from a patient treated with antithyroid drugs. The receptors come from a female donor with Graves disease. CDR3s include the opening cysteine and the closing phenylalanine or tryptophan. The order of the fields is V gene, CDR3 protein.

TRBV7-9,CASSLAFERNEQFF
TRBV6-2/TRBV6-3,CASSRGRKGLLVLAGSDTQYF
TRBV15,CATSRDLSGSYNEQFF
TRBV9,CASSVVLVGTQYF
TRBV11-2,CASSPRGSGRPYNEQFF
TRBV25-1,CASPRGKQDQHYEQYF
TRBV11-2,CASSLRDRAYEQYF
TRBV2,CVRQGLAGGPPGEQYF
TRBV18,CASSPRWGDNEQFF
TRBV28,CASSRGPYEQYF
TRBV27,CASSPQGRGNQPQHF
TRBV12-3/TRBV12-4,CASTITRDLSEF
TRBV5-6,CASSSDRAYNTRELFF
TRBV10-3,CAIGREEDTEAFF
TRBV6-1,CASRAGGGNEQFF
TRBV10-3,CAISEVNGNTIYF
TRBV6-1,CASSDHLGSYEQYF
TRBV19,CASSIRREADYEQYF
TRBV3-1,CASSGVRTSGVQETQYF
TRBV27,CASSTGTEYYGYTF
TRBV6-5,CASSLLKQTSGFWDEQFF
TRBV7-2,CASSQRPNEQFF
TRBV14,CASSQVQDGGELFF
TRBV24-1,CATRAGVSNEQFF